This T cell receptor beta chain originates from a study of beta chain features in type 1 diabetes. Study findings and constraints: Type 1 diabetes patients had moderately but significantly shorter TCRB CDR3s in all four CD4+ subsets. The naive, central memory and Treg TCRB repertoires of patients appeared to be more similar to one another than those of healthy donors.

In its sample, this clone was seen a few times. Its antigen is not known. V lost 3 bases to trimming and J lost 6 bases, with 11 bases between them. The CDR3 consists of 13 residues. The germline V gene has CDR1 WNHNN and CDR2 SYGVQD (reference sequence). Sequencing targeted expressed TCRB transcripts, as all isolated RNA had been reverse transcribed. For naive, central memory and regulatory T cell samples, reads averaged around 3.8 million. Measured with immunoSEQ multiplex PCR; TCRdb has only the in-frame clones, and not every one. Among nearly 350,000 clones listed, around 8% were seen once. A sort by CD45RO/CCR7/CD25/CD127/CD95/CD27 yielded CD4+ naive, central memory, regulatory and stem cell-like memory cells.

Sequencing was performed on central memory CD4+ T cells from blood. This rearrangement joins TRBV10-1 to TRBJ1-2; no clear D. This receptor was obtained from a woman between 18 and 29 years old in good health. The CDR3 region is CASSDRESDGYTF. DNA for the CDR3: TGCGCCAGCAGTGATCGGGAATCGGATGGCTACACCTTC.